The sequence of this TCR beta chain was determined in a study of blood T cells in healthy people across ages. General study points: Researchers judged that diversity estimates from one million T cells fell short of true values.

As to this clonotype: Its specificity is unknown.

A sample-barcoded 5' primer and a J-beta primer mix were used in a second PCR of roughly 7 to 11 cycles. Each cDNA molecule was tagged by a template-switch adaptor that had 12 random nucleotides. One entry per CDR3 protein, called by TCRdb with MiXCR from the 5' RACE reads. This table holds more than 650,000 distinct CDR3 sequences, roughly 20% found once. The specimen was blood. This TCR came from a man aged 65 to 85 in good health.

CDR3 sequence (DNA): TGTGCCAGCAGTGATTCGGGGTTCTCTGGAAACACCATATATTTT. Translating gives CASSDSGFSGNTIYF. The rearrangement joins TRBV25-1 to TRBJ1-3, with D hard to call. Germline CDR1 is MGHDK and CDR2 is SYGVNS. The CDR3 loop spans 15 amino acids. V was cut by 3 bases and J by 0 bases, with 9 bases left in between.